This T cell receptor beta chain originates from a study of blood T cell repertoires in COVID-19. Overall study context: Samples representing acute and convalescent COVID-19 were sourced from the United States, Italy and Spain. Nucleic acid was either cDNA or gDNA, and it came from T cells, B-cell-depleted T cells, or PBMCs.

CDR3 length equals 15 residues. CDR1 is SGHRS and CDR2 is YFSETQ in the germline V gene. J gave up 1 base and V 4 bases, and 2 bases lay outside the gene matches. Authors' methods: It was from reference gene primer amplification that nucleated cell counts were estimated. Only in-frame clones appear in the TCRdb table, and some are missing; sequencing was by immunoSEQ multiplex PCR. V, J and clone size were drawn from that table, and D and trimming were deduced from the DNA. The sample lists 150,000 or so clones, 84% occurring once. The J gene is TRBJ1-1, the V gene TRBV5-1; 12 bases are shared with TRBD1. The source of this sequence is a woman in her fifties or sixties with acute or convalescent COVID-19. What was sequenced was peripheral blood. Here the CDR3 reads CASSGTGGTNTEAFF. In DNA form, the CDR3 reads TGCGCCAGCAGCGGGACAGGGGGCACGAACACTGAAGCTTTCTTT.